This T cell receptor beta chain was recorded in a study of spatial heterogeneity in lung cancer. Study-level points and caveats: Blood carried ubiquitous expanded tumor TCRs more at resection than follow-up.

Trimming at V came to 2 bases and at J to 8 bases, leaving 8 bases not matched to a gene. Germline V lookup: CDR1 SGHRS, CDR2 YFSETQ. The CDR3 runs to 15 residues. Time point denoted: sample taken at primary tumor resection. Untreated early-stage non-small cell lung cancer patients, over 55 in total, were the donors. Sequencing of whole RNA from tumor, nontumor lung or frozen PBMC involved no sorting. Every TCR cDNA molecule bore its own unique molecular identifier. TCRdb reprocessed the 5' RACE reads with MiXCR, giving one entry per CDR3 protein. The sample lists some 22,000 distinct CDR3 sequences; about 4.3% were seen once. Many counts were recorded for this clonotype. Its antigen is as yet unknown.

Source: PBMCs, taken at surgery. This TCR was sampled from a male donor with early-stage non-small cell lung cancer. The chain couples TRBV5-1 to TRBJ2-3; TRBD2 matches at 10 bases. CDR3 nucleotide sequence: TGCGCCAGCAGCTTTCTAGCGGGGGACAAGGCTACGCAGTATTTT. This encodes CASSFLAGDKATQYF. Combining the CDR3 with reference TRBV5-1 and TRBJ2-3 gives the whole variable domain KAGVTQTPRYLIKTRGQQVTLSCSPISGHRSVSWYQQTPGQGLQFLFEYFSETQRNKGNFPGRFSGRQFSNSRSEMNVSTLELGDSALYLCASSFLAGDKATQYFGPGTRLTVL.